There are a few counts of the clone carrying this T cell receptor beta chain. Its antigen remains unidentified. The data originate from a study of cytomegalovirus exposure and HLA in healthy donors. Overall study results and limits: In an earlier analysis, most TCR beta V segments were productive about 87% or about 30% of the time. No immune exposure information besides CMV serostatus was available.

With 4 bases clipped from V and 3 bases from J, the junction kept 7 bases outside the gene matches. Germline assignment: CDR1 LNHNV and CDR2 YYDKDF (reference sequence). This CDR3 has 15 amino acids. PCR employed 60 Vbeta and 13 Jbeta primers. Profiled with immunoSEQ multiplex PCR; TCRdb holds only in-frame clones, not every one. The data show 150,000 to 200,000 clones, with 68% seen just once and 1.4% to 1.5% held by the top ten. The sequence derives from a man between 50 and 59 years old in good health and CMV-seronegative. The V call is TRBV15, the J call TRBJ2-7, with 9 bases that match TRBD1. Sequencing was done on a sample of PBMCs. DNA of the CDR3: TGTGCCACCAGCATAGAGGGGACAGGGCTCTACGAGCAGTACTTC. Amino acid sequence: CATSIEGTGLYEQYF.